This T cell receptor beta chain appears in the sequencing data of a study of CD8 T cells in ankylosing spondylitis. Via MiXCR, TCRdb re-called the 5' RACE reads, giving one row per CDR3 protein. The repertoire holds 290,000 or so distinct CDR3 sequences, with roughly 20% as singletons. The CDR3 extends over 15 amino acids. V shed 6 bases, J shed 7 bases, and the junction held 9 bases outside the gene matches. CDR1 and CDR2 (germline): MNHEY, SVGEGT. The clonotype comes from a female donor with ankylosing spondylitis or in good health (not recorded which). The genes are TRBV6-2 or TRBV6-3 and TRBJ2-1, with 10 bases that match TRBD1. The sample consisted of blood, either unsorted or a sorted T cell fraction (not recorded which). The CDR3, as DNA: TGTGCCAGCAGACAAGCCGGGACAGGGGTGAATGAGCAGTTCTTC. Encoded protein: CASRQAGTGVNEQFF.